These T cell receptor beta chains were read from a single sample in a study of CD8 T cells in Susac syndrome. TCRdb re-called the immunoSEQ multiplex PCR reads through MiXCR, storing one row per CDR3 protein. The repertoire has under 200,000 distinct CDR3 sequences, 94% of them found once; the top ten carry roughly 0.11%. The source material was CD4+ T cells from PBMCs. The source is a human donor with Susac syndrome. The CDR3 runs from the conserved cysteine through the conserved F or W.

cdr3_length,j_call,v_call,cdr3_aa
15,TRBJ2-3,TRBV15,CATSRDWLARDTQYF
14,TRBJ2-1,TRBV7-8,CASSLAGGGNEQFF
14,TRBJ2-5,TRBV18,CASSPPAAQETQYF
12,TRBJ1-5,TRBV6-5,CASWTGDQPQHF
17,TRBJ2-7,TRBV27,CASSLWPLAGGPHEQYF
14,TRBJ2-7,TRBV7-2,CASSLGADRYEQYF
13,TRBJ2-7,TRBV10-3,CAISGGDSYEQYF
14,TRBJ2-7,TRBV2,CASTLAEFVYEQYF
15,TRBJ2-6,TRBV9,CASSPRGSGANVLTF
14,TRBJ1-2,TRBV12-3/TRBV12-4,CASSLPGRSGGYTF
14,TRBJ2-3,TRBV5-4,CASSQGQATDTQYF
15,TRBJ1-1,TRBV7-2,CASSPRRAQNTEAFF
15,TRBJ2-5,TRBV20-1,CSASPQAGGLETQYF
12,TRBJ1-2,TRBV20-1,CSARSDRDGYTF
13,TRBJ2-7,TRBV2,CASLPDPTYEQYF
14,TRBJ2-5,TRBV12-5,CASGSASGVRTQYF
14,TRBJ2-5,TRBV2,CASSPDFGDGTQYF
15,TRBJ2-3,TRBV5-1,CASREAGPPTDTQYF
14,TRBJ2-7,TRBV4-1,CASSQAGSPGEQYF
15,TRBJ1-1,TRBV3-1,CASSQSQGANTEAFF
11,TRBJ2-1,TRBV2,CATSVYNEQFF
13,TRBJ2-2,TRBV2,CASRETITGELFF
17,TRBJ2-7,TRBV6-1,CASSDRGGQGALSEQYF
15,TRBJ2-5,TRBV20-1,CSARRTGDWKETQYF
15,TRBJ1-1,TRBV3-1,CASSQPPSRPGEAFF
14,TRBJ1-4,TRBV5-4,CASSHTGGDEKLFF
11,TRBJ1-2,TRBV29-1,CSVETVNGYTF
16,TRBJ1-1,TRBV5-6,CASSLKVGAMNTEAFF
15,TRBJ2-6,TRBV5-8,CASRDSLSGANVLTF
16,TRBJ2-5,TRBV9,CASSVGTSGGWETQYF
14,TRBJ2-5,TRBV5-1,CASSSGGGPETQYF
16,TRBJ2-5,TRBV18,CASSPGLAGGQETQYF
14,TRBJ2-1,TRBV20-1,CSARESGRYNEQFF
16,TRBJ1-2,TRBV9,CASSVGTGTPNYGYTF
13,TRBJ1-1,TRBV6-1,CASSDRMNTEAFF
13,TRBJ2-1,TRBV2,CASRPEGGNEQFF
13,TRBJ2-2,TRBV6-6,CASSRDFDGELFF
16,TRBJ2-1,TRBV20-1,CSAGTSGGADYNEQFF
12,TRBJ2-7,TRBV21-1,CASQAAAYEQYF
15,TRBJ2-5,TRBV7-9,CASSSSGTERGTQYF
17,TRBJ2-3,TRBV2,CASEGAGAGGDTDTQYF
16,TRBJ2-7,TRBV15,CATSRDLGTGIYEQYF
16,TRBJ1-1,TRBV9,CASSVDDGQKNTEAFF
11,TRBJ1-1,TRBV7-9,CASSNTGAAFF
16,TRBJ2-2,TRBV5-4,CASSPPGQGNTGELFF
11,TRBJ2-3,TRBV29-1,CSVASVDTQYF
11,TRBJ2-3,TRBV5-6,CASSLRDYEHF
16,TRBJ2-4,TRBV20-1,CSAREPAGVDKNIQYF
15,TRBJ1-4,TRBV29-1,CSTDGLGQGVGKLFF
14,TRBJ1-3,TRBV7-2,CASSSTGGRNTIYF
13,TRBJ1-1,TRBV20-1,CSASPDRNTEAFF
14,TRBJ2-1,TRBV3-1,CASSQEGSGIGQFF
13,TRBJ1-6,TRBV6-1,CASSEGPVTPLHF